A single T cell receptor beta chain is shown here with its context. The record originates from a study of blood T cell repertoires in COVID-19. About the research overall: COVID-19 samples, acute and convalescent, were from the United States, Italy and Spain.

Germline V gene data show CDR1 as SNHLY and CDR2 as FYNNEI. The CDR3 covers 13 residues. Germline trimming cut 8 bases from V and 1 base from J; bases unmatched to any gene: 3. Sequencing was performed with immunoSEQ multiplex PCR; in TCRdb, only in-frame clones are kept and a portion is missing. The top ten hold 7.4% of the sample, which has fewer than 100,000 clones, over 75% seen once. V is TRBV2 and J is TRBJ1-1, with 8 nucleotides matching TRBD1. Sequenced material: peripheral blood. This TCR came from a human donor with acute or convalescent COVID-19. The donor label of this sample is uncertain. CDR3 nucleotide sequence: TGTGCCAGCGGGGACAGGCGGAACACTGAAGCTTTCTTT. It encodes CASGDRRNTEAFF.